The 26 T cell receptor beta chains below were found in one sample sequenced in a study of T-cell reconstitution after alpha-beta-depleted transplantation in children. Unique molecular identifiers were built into the TCRbeta library. Each CDR3 protein is one row after TCRdb ran MiXCR on the PCR reads. The table lists around 490,000 distinct CDR3 sequences, about 10% of them singletons. The sequencing used PBMCs, mostly from graft donor cells, collected 180 days after TCRalphabeta/CD19-depleted stem cell transplant. These receptors were taken from a female patient aged 2 to 10 who had a stem cell transplant for aplastic anemia, so the T cells may come from the graft donor.

The chain couples TRBV14 to TRBJ2-3; 8 nucleotides align to TRBD1. Germline CDR1 is SGHDN and CDR2 is FVKESK. With 4 bases clipped from V and 0 bases from J, the junction kept 6 bases outside the gene matches. The CDR3 contains 16 residues. CDR3 protein: CASSPRGQGSTDTQYF. The DNA of the CDR3 is TGTGCCAGCAGCCCAAGAGGACAGGGAAGCACAGATACGCAGTATTTT.

This clonotype was counted a few times. CDR3 in DNA: TGTGCCAGCAATGGAGGGGTAACCAAAAACATTCAGTACTTC. Translating it yields CASNGGVTKNIQYF. The J gene is TRBJ2-4, the V gene TRBV6-1, with a possible D match to TRBD2 (6 bases). The germline CDR1 and CDR2 sequences are MNHNS and SASEGT. Trimming shortened V by 7 bases and J by 2 bases, and 12 bases separated the two germline ends. The CDR3 is 14 amino acids.

This clonotype was seen a handful of times. The chain carries TRBV28 and TRBJ2-5, with D unresolved. Looked up from germline, CDR1 is MDHEN and CDR2 is SYDVKM. The CDR3 spans 13 residues. Trimming shortened V by 11 bases and J by 4 bases, and 17 bases separated the two germline ends. This CDR3 is CAAEASPVETQYF. The CDR3 coding sequence is TGTGCCGCCGAGGCTTCGCCGGTAGAGACCCAGTACTTC.

The chain joins TRBV11-2 to TRBJ2-3, with TRBD1 identical over 7 bases. Germline V CDR1 and CDR2: SGHAT, FQNNGV. Trimming removed 4 bases from V and 2 bases from J; junction bases left unmatched: 12. The length of the CDR3 is 17 residues. The CDR3 loop reads CASSYWTGWKTTDTQYF. The CDR3 DNA reads as TGTGCCAGCAGCTATTGGACAGGTTGGAAAACCACAGATACGCAGTATTTT.

This clonotype was seen only a few times. The V and J genes are TRBV7-2 and TRBJ1-2, with D possibly being TRBD1 (6 bases). The CDR3 consists of 13 residues. Trimming removed 3 bases at V and 8 bases at J, with 13 bases between. Germline CDR1 is SGHTA and CDR2 is FQGNSA. The CDR3 coding sequence is TGTGCCAGCAGCTTGGAACAGGGCACCGGCTACACCTTC. It encodes CASSLEQGTGYTF.

The V gene is TRBV7-8, the J gene TRBJ2-1, with 10 bases fitting TRBD1. Germline values: CDR1 SGHVS, CDR2 FQNEAQ. CDR3 length: 14 residues. With 4 bases clipped from V and 10 bases from J, the junction kept 7 bases outside the gene matches. The DNA for the CDR3 is TGTGCCAGCAGCTGGGGACAGGGGACGGTGGAGCAGTTCTTC. Encoded protein: CASSWGQGTVEQFF.

This clonotype was observed a few times. This rearrangement joins TRBV5-1 to TRBJ2-5; 8 bases are shared with TRBD2. The germline V gene encodes CDR1 SGHRS and CDR2 YFSETQ. The CDR3 loop spans 16 amino acids. Trimming cost V 0 bases and J 3 bases; bases outside gene matches: 7. The CDR3 is CASSLVGSGMEETQYF. In nucleotides, the CDR3 is TGCGCCAGCAGCTTGGTTGGTAGCGGGATGGAAGAGACCCAGTACTTC. Looking up the rest from reference TRBV5-1 and TRBJ2-5 gives the full variable domain: KAGVTQTPRYLIKTRGQQVTLSCSPISGHRSVSWYQQTPGQGLQFLFEYFSETQRNKGNFPGRFSGRQFSNSRSEMNVSTLELGDSALYLCASSLVGSGMEETQYFGPGTRLLVL.

This clonotype was recorded at least ten times. The chain is built from TRBV5-1 and TRBJ1-1; D is undetermined. The CDR3 covers 15 residues. V dropped 0 bases and J dropped 0 bases, with 9 bases sitting between them. In germline, CDR1 is SGHRS, CDR2 YFSETQ. The CDR3 loop reads CASSLVAELNTEAFF. The CDR3 nucleotides read TGCGCCAGCAGCTTGGTCGCAGAGTTGAACACTGAAGCTTTCTTT. Full variable domain (outside the CDR3, taken from reference TRBV5-1 and TRBJ1-1): KAGVTQTPRYLIKTRGQQVTLSCSPISGHRSVSWYQQTPGQGLQFLFEYFSETQRNKGNFPGRFSGRQFSNSRSEMNVSTLELGDSALYLCASSLVAELNTEAFFGQGTRLTVV.

In DNA, the CDR3 is TGTGCCAGCAGCTTCCGCGCCAGCGGTGATGAGCAGTTCTTC. Translating it yields CASSFRASGDEQFF. The chain links TRBV7-6 to TRBJ2-1, with a tentative D call TRBD2 (5 bases). There are 14 residues in the CDR3. The V end lost 3 bases, the J end lost 8 bases, and 14 bases lay between the germline ends. Germline lookup yields CDR1 SGHVS and CDR2 FNYEAQ.

Notes on this clonotype: Here the CDR3 omits its conserved ending phenylalanine or tryptophan, so a read error is the likely source. The chain is built from TRBV5-1 and TRBJ2-1; 10 nucleotides match TRBD2. CDR3 size: 16 residues. Germline V gene data show CDR1 as SGHRS and CDR2 as YFSETQ. Trimming cost V 4 bases and J 9 bases; bases outside gene matches: 13. The CDR3 DNA is TGCGCCAGCAGCCCAGCTCTAGCGGGAGCGCCGACTGAGCAGTTCTTA. Its translation: CASSPALAGAPTEQFL.

This clonotype was seen many times. One end of the junction fails to match germline, which may point to a read error. The V gene is TRBV12-3 or TRBV12-4, the J gene TRBJ2-7, with 7 positions matching TRBD1. The CDR3 has 11 amino acids. The CDR3: CASSFEDRRTF. The CDR3 DNA reads as TGTGCCAGCAGTTTTGAGGACAGGAGGACCTTC.

The chain recombines TRBV5-6 with TRBJ2-3; D uncertain. Germline CDR1 reads SGHDT; CDR2 reads YYEEEE. The V end was cut by 0 bases, the J end by 4 bases, with 6 bases between. The CDR3 runs to 13 residues. The CDR3 region is CASSLAAADTQYF. DNA of the CDR3: TGTGCCAGCAGCTTGGCCGCTGCAGATACGCAGTATTTT.

This clonotype was found a few times. The chain joins TRBV10-2 to TRBJ1-1; TRBD1 aligns across 9 bases. V lost 0 bases, J lost 6 bases, and 14 bases stayed unmatched. CDR1 WSHSY and CDR2 SAAADI come from the germline V gene. The CDR3 runs 18 residues. CDR3 residues: CASSESRRGQGFMAEAFF. CDR3 sequence (DNA): TGCGCCAGCAGTGAGTCGAGGAGAGGACAGGGGTTTATGGCTGAAGCTTTCTTT.

The chain carries TRBV11-2 and TRBJ2-1; D could derive from TRBD1 or TRBD2 (9 bases each). The V gene's germline CDR1 is SGHAT and CDR2 FQNNGV. The CDR3 runs 17 residues. V was clipped by 5 bases and J by 9 bases, with 26 bases between them. CDR3 nucleotides: TGTGCCAGCAGCCCGGGGACAGGGAGGGGACTAGCTCGTGAGCAGTTCTTC. Translated: CASSPGTGRGLAREQFF.

The CDR3 loop is CASSSSGSPYNEQFF. CDR3 sequence (DNA): TGTGCCAGCAGCTCAAGCGGGAGCCCCTACAATGAGCAGTTCTTC. V gene TRBV11-2 combines with J gene TRBJ2-1; TRBD2 matches at 8 bases. With V trimmed by 4 bases and J by 2 bases, 4 bases remained unmatched. Germline V gene lookup returns CDR1 SGHAT and CDR2 FQNNGV. This CDR3 is built from 15 residues.

This clonotype was seen only a few times. The rearrangement uses TRBV7-2 and TRBJ1-5; the D gene is possibly TRBD1 (6 bases). This CDR3 spans 15 amino acids. The germline V gene has CDR1 SGHTA and CDR2 FQGNSA. Trimming took off 3 bases at V and 1 base at J, with 10 bases between the two ends. In DNA, the CDR3 is TGTGCCAGCAGCTTCGGGGGGCCAAGCAATCAGCCCCAGCATTTT. Amino acids: CASSFGGPSNQPQHF.

The J gene is TRBJ1-4, the V gene TRBV11-3, with D possibly TRBD1 on 5 matching bases. V lost 5 bases to trimming and J lost 0 bases, with 7 bases between them. The CDR3 runs 14 residues. Per germline, CDR1 SGHNT and CDR2 YENEEA. The chain's CDR3 is CASSIGATNEKLFF. The CDR3 region has the DNA TGTGCCAGCAGCATAGGGGCAACTAATGAAAAACTGTTTTTT.

This sequence joins TRBV4-3 and TRBJ2-3, with 7 bases that match TRBD2. The CDR3 is made up of 23 amino acids. In germline, CDR1 is LGHNA, CDR2 YSLEER. V dropped 1 base and J dropped 1; count of bases not matched to a gene: 26. The CDR3 bases are TGCGCCAGCAGCCAAGTTTATCCCTTTTGGGAAGCGGGGATATCTTTGGGCACAGATACGCAGTATTTT. Translated: CASSQVYPFWEAGISLGTDTQYF.

The chain combines TRBV11-1 with TRBJ2-2, with 14 positions matching TRBD2. The germline V gene encodes CDR1 SGHAT and CDR2 FQDESV (reference sequence). This CDR3 is 20 amino acids long. J lost 4 bases, V lost 5 bases, and 15 bases had no gene match. The CDR3 reads CASSPPLGLAGAWGTGELFF. The CDR3 DNA reads TGTGCCAGCAGCCCCCCGTTGGGACTAGCGGGAGCCTGGGGCACCGGGGAGCTGTTTTTT.

The chain carries TRBV18 and TRBJ2-7, with TRBD1 identical over 8 bases. This CDR3 has 15 amino acids. Germline assignment: CDR1 KGHSH and CDR2 LQKENI. V lost 6 bases, J lost 0 bases, and 7 bases stayed unmatched. The CDR3 reads CASSPGQVSSYEQYV. The CDR3, as DNA: TGTGCCAGCTCTCCGGGACAGGTGAGCTCCTACGAGCAGTACGTC.

This clonotype was found many times. The V and J genes are TRBV29-1 and TRBJ1-4; D is unclear. Per the germline V gene, CDR1 is SQVTM and CDR2 is ANQGSEA. V dropped 4 bases and J dropped 4 bases, with 10 bases sitting between them. This CDR3 spans 13 amino acids. The CDR3 loop is CSVVLGINEKLFF. In nucleotides, the CDR3 is TGCAGCGTTGTATTGGGAATTAATGAAAAACTGTTTTTT.

This clonotype was seen a few times. V and J are TRBV20-1 and TRBJ1-2; no reliable D call. Trimming took 0 bases from V and 0 from J, leaving 8 bases between them. Germline values: CDR1 DFQATT, CDR2 SNEGSKA (reference sequence). This CDR3 comprises 14 residues. The DNA of the CDR3 is TGCAGTGCTAGAGATTTATCCGCTAACTATGGCTACACCTTC. Translating gives CSARDLSANYGYTF.

The J gene is TRBJ2-3, the V gene TRBV7-9; no reliable D call. The CDR3 spans 12 residues. V was cut by 5 bases and J by 4 bases, with 7 bases left in between. The germline gives CDR1 SEHNR, CDR2 FQNEAQ (reference sequence). The CDR3 is CASSDHADTQYF. The CDR3, as DNA: TGTGCCAGCAGCGATCACGCAGATACGCAGTATTTT.

This clonotype has just a few counts. This sequence joins TRBV7-9 and TRBJ2-1, with D hard to call. Germline V gene sequence: CDR1 SEHNR, CDR2 FQNEAQ (reference sequence). V was shortened by 3 bases and J by 8 bases, with 14 bases between the two germline ends. This CDR3 has 14 amino acids. This chain's CDR3 is CASSLLSGKDEQFF. As DNA, the CDR3 is TGTGCCAGCAGCTTGTTATCCGGTAAAGATGAGCAGTTCTTC.

This clonotype has more than one count but fewer than ten. The chain couples TRBV29-1 to TRBJ2-7; D not resolved. V was clipped by 4 bases and J by 7 bases, with 20 bases between them. Germline V CDR1 and CDR2: SQVTM, ANQGSEA. CDR3 length equals 14 residues. The CDR3: CSVGGLGVSEEQYV. CDR3 bases: TGCAGCGTTGGCGGTCTTGGGGTGAGCGAGGAGCAGTACGTC.

Only a few counts were recorded for this clonotype. The rearrangement links TRBV20-1 to TRBJ2-5, with TRBD2 identical over 9 bases. The CDR3 length is 16 residues. V lost 1 base and J lost 2; bases outside the gene matches: 8. Germline CDR1 is DFQATT and CDR2 is SNEGSKA (reference sequence). The DNA for the CDR3 is TGCAGTGCTAGAGTAGGTAGCGGGAGAGGGCAAGAGACCCAGTACTTC. Residues: CSARVGSGRGQETQYF.